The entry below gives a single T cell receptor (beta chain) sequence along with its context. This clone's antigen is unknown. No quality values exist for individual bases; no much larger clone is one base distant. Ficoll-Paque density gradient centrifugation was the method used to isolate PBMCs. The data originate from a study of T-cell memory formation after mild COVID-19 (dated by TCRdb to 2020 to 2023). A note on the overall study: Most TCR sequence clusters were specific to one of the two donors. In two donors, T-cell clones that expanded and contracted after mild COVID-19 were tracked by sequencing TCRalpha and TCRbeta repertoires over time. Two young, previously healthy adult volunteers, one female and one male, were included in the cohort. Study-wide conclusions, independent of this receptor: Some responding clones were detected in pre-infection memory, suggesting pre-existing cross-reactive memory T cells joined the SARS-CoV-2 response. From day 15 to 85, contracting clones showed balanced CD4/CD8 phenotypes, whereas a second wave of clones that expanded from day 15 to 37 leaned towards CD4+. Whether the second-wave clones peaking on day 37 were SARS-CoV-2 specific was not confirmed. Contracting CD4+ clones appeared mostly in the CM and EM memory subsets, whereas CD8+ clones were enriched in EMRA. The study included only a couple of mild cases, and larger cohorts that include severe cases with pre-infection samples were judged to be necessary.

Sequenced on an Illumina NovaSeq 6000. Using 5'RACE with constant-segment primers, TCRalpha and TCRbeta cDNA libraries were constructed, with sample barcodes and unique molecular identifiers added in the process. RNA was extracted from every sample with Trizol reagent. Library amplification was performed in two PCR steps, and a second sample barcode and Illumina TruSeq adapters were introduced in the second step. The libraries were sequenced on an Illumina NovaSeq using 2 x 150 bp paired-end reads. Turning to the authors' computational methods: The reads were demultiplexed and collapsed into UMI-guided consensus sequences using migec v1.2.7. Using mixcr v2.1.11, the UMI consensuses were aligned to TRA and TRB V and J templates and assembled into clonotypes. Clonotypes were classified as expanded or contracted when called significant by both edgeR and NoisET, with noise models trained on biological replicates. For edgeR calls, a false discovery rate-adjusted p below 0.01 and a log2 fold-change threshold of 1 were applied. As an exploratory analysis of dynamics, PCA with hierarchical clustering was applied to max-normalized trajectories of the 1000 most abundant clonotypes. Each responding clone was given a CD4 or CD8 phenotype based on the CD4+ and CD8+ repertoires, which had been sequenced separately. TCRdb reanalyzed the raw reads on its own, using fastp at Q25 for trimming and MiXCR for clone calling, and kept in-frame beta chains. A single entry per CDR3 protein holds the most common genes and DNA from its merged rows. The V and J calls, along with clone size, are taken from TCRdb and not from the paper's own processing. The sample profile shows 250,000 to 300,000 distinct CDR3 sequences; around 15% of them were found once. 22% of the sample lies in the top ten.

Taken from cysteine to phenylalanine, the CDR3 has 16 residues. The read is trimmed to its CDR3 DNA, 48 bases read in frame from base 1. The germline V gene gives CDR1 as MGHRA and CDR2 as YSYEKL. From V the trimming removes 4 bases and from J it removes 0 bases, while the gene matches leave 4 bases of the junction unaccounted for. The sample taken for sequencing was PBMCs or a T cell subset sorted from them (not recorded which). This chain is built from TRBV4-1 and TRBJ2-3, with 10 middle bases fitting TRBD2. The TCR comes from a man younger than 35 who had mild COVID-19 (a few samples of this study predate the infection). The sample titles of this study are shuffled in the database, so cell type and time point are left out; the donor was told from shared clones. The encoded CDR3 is CASSPGLAASTDTQYF. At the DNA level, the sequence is TGCGCCAGCAGCCCCGGACTAGCGGCTAGCACAGATACGCAGTATTTT.